These 20 T cell receptor beta chains were sequenced from one sample in a study of T cells in Graves' hyperthyroidism and ophthalmopathy. The investigators amplified TCR beta CDR3 regions from RNA transcripts. First-round RT-PCR of the TCR CDR3 relied on the HTBI primer set. TCRdb redid the calling of the multiplex PCR reads with MiXCR, one entry per CDR3 protein. The sample gives some 700,000 distinct CDR3 sequences, 15% to 20% of which show up once; around 16% is in the top ten. Material: blood. All receptors derive from a man aged 50-60 years with Graves' hyperthyroidism.

This clonotype was counted between two and nine times. The rearrangement uses TRBV2 and TRBJ2-7; D unresolved. V was pared by 5 bases and J by 4 bases, with 12 bases between. The CDR3 totals 13 residues. Germline CDR1 is SNHLY and CDR2 is FYNNEI. CDR3 in amino acids: CASSLGPEYEQYF. The DNA of the CDR3 is TGTGCCAGCAGTCTGGGCCCAGAGTACGAGCAGTACTTC.

This rearrangement joins TRBV10-3 to TRBJ2-7, with 11 bases that match TRBD1. There are 15 residues in the CDR3. The junction had 4 bases not matched to a gene; V was cut back by 6 bases and J by 0 bases. Germline lookup yields CDR1 ENHRY and CDR2 SYGVKD. The CDR3 sequence is CAISGQGASSYEQYF. CDR3 DNA: TGTGCCATCAGCGGACAGGGGGCCAGCTCCTACGAGCAGTACTTC.

This clonotype was recorded many times. The gene calls are TRBV27 and TRBJ1-5; no definite D call. Trimming shortened V by 4 bases and J by 1 base, and 14 bases separated the two germline ends. CDR3 length equals 16 residues. Germline lookup yields CDR1 MNHEY and CDR2 SMNVEV (reference sequence). As DNA, the CDR3 is TGTGCCAGCAGTTCCTACGGCCCGGGAAGCAATCAGCCCCAGCATTTT. Translated, it gives CASSSYGPGSNQPQHF.

This clonotype was detected ten times or more. The chain joins TRBV12-3 or TRBV12-4 to TRBJ2-7; TRBD2 matches at 13 bases. Unmatched junction bases numbered 5, after V lost 5 bases and J lost 4 bases. This CDR3 region has 15 residues. CDR3 in amino acids: CASSRTSGSPYEQYF. The CDR3 nucleotides read TGTGCCAGCAGTAGGACTAGCGGGAGTCCTTACGAGCAGTACTTC.

This clonotype was seen only a few times. This chain links TRBV5-5 with TRBJ1-5, with 7 bases fitting TRBD1. With 7 bases clipped from V and 7 bases from J, the junction kept 11 bases outside the gene matches. The germline V gene encodes CDR1 SGHKS and CDR2 YYEKEE (reference sequence). The CDR3 contains 14 residues. The CDR3 region has the DNA TGTGCCAGCGGATCCGGGACAGTCGGGCAGCCCCAGCATTTT. Encoded protein: CASGSGTVGQPQHF.

The chain employs TRBV4-1 and TRBJ2-1; TRBD1 matches at 7 bases. CDR1 MGHRA and CDR2 YSYEKL come from the germline V gene. The CDR3 is 16 residues long. Losses at the gene ends were 6 bases for V and 5 bases for J; bases not matched to a gene: 13. CDR3 nucleotide sequence: TGCGCCAGCAGTCAGTGGGGACAGCGCCTTGACAATGAGCAGTTCTTC. Translating it yields CASSQWGQRLDNEQFF.

This clonotype appeared many times. The chain links TRBV6-1 to TRBJ2-7, with D unresolved. Germline CDR1 and CDR2: MNHNS and SASEGT. V lost 5 bases, J lost 4 bases, and 12 bases lay in between. CDR3 length: 13 residues. CDR3 coding DNA: TGTGCCAGCAGTCCTAGGACGGAGTACGAGCAGTACTTC. Amino acids: CASSPRTEYEQYF.

This clonotype has ten or more counts. This rearrangement joins TRBV3-1 to TRBJ1-4, with D tentatively TRBD1 (5 bases). The germline gives CDR1 LGHDT, CDR2 YNNKEL (reference sequence). V was cut by 8 bases and J by 7 bases, with 8 bases left in between. This CDR3 comprises 11 residues. Here the CDR3 reads CASGGAEKLFF. Written as DNA, the CDR3 is TGTGCCAGCGGTGGGGCTGAAAAACTGTTTTTT. Full variable domain (rest looked up from reference TRBV3-1 and TRBJ1-4): DTAVSQTPKYLVTQMGNDKSIKCEQNLGHDTMYWYKQDSKKFLKIMFSYNNKELIINETVPNRFSPKSPDKAHLNLHINSLELGDSAVYFCASGGAEKLFFGSGTQLSVL.

This clonotype was found many times. The V gene is TRBV2, the J gene TRBJ2-2; TRBD1 matches 7 bases. The CDR3 is made up of 15 amino acids. Germline V gene lookup returns CDR1 SNHLY and CDR2 FYNNEI. The ends lost 6 bases at V and 5 bases at J; junction bases unmatched: 9. The CDR3 DNA sequence: TGTGCCAGCAGGGCCCGGGACAGCTCAACCGGGGAGCTGTTTTTT. It yields the protein CASRARDSSTGELFF.

This rearrangement joins TRBV7-9 to TRBJ2-2; 13 bases agree with TRBD2. Germline trimming cut 3 bases from V and 6 bases from J; bases unmatched to any gene: 10. The CDR3 runs 18 residues. In germline, CDR1 is SEHNR, CDR2 FQNEAQ (reference sequence). In nucleotides, the CDR3 is TGTGCCAGCAGCTTGGGCCGAGGACTAGCGGGAGCAGCCGGGGAGCTGTTTTTT. Translating gives CASSLGRGLAGAAGELFF.

This clonotype was counted many times. This chain joins TRBV15 and TRBJ2-7; no clear D gene. Germline loops: CDR1 LNHNV, CDR2 YYDKDF (reference sequence). V shed 0 bases and J shed 3 bases, with 12 bases lying between them. This CDR3 is built from 15 residues. The CDR3 bases are TGTGCCACCAGCAGAGATCGAACTGCAAACTACGAGCAGTACTTC. Amino acid sequence: CATSRDRTANYEQYF.

The sample holds many counts of this clonotype. The chain employs TRBV27 and TRBJ2-1, with 10 positions matching TRBD2. The germline CDR1 and CDR2 sequences are MNHEY and SMNVEV (reference sequence). This CDR3 has 16 amino acids. The J segment lost 4 bases and the V segment lost 5 bases, leaving 8 bases of the junction unmatched. The CDR3 region has the DNA TGTGCCAGCAGTCACCTCGGGACTAGCGAGTACAATGAGCAGTTCTTC. Amino acid sequence: CASSHLGTSEYNEQFF.

This chain connects TRBV18 to TRBJ2-4; 7 bases agree with TRBD1. With V trimmed by 6 bases and J by 0 bases, 8 bases remained unmatched. This CDR3 has 16 residues. In germline, CDR1 is KGHSH, CDR2 LQKENI. CDR3 sequence reads: CASSPDRARAKNIQYF. CDR3 in DNA: TGTGCCAGCTCTCCCGACAGGGCAAGAGCCAAAAACATTCAGTACTTC. The full variable domain, in which reference TRBV18 and TRBJ2-4 provide the parts outside the CDR3, is NAGVMQNPRHLVRRRGQEARLRCSPMKGHSHVYWYRQLPEEGLKFMVYLQKENIIDESGMPKERFSAEFPKEGPSILRIQQVVRGDSAAYFCASSPDRARAKNIQYFGAGTRLSVL.

Many counts were recorded for this clonotype. The chain employs TRBV2 and TRBJ2-7, with TRBD1 matching 7 bases. Germline lookup yields CDR1 SNHLY and CDR2 FYNNEI. The CDR3 has 14 residues. The J segment lost 3 bases and the V segment lost 4 bases, leaving 6 bases of the junction unmatched. The CDR3 spells CASSGTGTVYEQYF. CDR3 in DNA: TGTGCCAGCAGTGGGACGGGGACAGTCTACGAGCAGTACTTC.

The chain employs TRBV28 and TRBJ2-2; possibly TRBD1 for D (5 bases). The better agreement between TRBJ1-1 and the DNA end casts doubt on the J call. The CDR3 runs to 12 residues. CDR1 is MDHEN and CDR2 is SYDVKM in the germline V gene. The CDR3 sequence is CASSLRDQGAFF. Written as DNA, the CDR3 is TGTGCCAGCAGTCTCCGGGACCAGGGAGCTTTCTTT.

This clonotype was picked up many times. The rearrangement joins TRBV15 to TRBJ1-6; TRBD1 is a possible D gene (6 bases). Between the trimmed V and J ends, which lost 0 bases and 7 bases, there was a span of 10 bases. Germline CDR1 and CDR2: LNHNV and YYDKDF (reference sequence). The CDR3 contains 15 residues. The CDR3 DNA reads as TGTGCCACCAGCAGAGAGGGCAGGGGAAATTCACCCCTCCACTTT. This gives the protein CATSREGRGNSPLHF.

The rearrangement uses TRBV25-1 and TRBJ2-6; D remains ambiguous. V shed 0 bases and J shed 4 bases, with 10 bases lying between them. CDR1 MGHDK and CDR2 SYGVNS come from the germline V gene. This CDR3 spans 16 amino acids. The chain's CDR3 is CASSEYSELGANVLTF. CDR3 DNA sequence: TGTGCCAGCAGTGAATATTCCGAACTAGGGGCCAACGTCCTGACTTTC.

Many counts were recorded for this clonotype. The chain has TRBV20-1 and TRBJ1-5; a weak D match, TRBD1 (6 bases). Trimming shortened V by 0 bases and J by 6 bases, and 12 bases separated the two germline ends. CDR1 is DFQATT, CDR2 SNEGSKA, per germline (reference sequence). The length of the CDR3 is 14 residues. The CDR3 nucleotides are TGCAGTGCTAGAGATCCACAGGGTGGTCAGCCCCAGCATTTT. This translates into CSARDPQGGQPQHF.

This clonotype has a count of ten or more. The chain employs TRBV30 and TRBJ1-5; maybe TRBD1 (5 bases). V was shortened by 5 bases and J by 6 bases, with 14 bases between the two germline ends. The CDR3 has 13 amino acids. From germline, CDR1 is GTSNPN and CDR2 SVGIG (reference sequence). Here the CDR3 reads CAWSLGGSQPQHF. DNA for the CDR3: TGTGCCTGGTCCCTCGGGGGATCTCAGCCCCAGCATTTT. The entire variable domain, with the rest obtained from reference TRBV30 and TRBJ1-5, is as follows: SQTIHQWPATLVQPVGSPLSLECTVEGTSNPNLYWYRQAAGRGLQLLFYSVGIGQISSEVPQNLSASRPQDRQFILSSKKLLLSDSGFYLCAWSLGGSQPQHFGDGTRLSIL.

At least ten counts were recorded for this clonotype. The chain is built from TRBV7-6 and TRBJ1-1; TRBD1 might be the D (6 bases). CDR3 length: 14 amino acids. The germline V and J ends were trimmed by 1 base and 4 bases, with 10 bases remaining between them. The germline gives CDR1 SGHVS, CDR2 FNYEAQ. The CDR3 is CASSLEGGSTEAFF. Here the CDR3 DNA reads TGTGCCAGCAGCTTAGAGGGGGGTTCCACTGAAGCTTTCTTT.